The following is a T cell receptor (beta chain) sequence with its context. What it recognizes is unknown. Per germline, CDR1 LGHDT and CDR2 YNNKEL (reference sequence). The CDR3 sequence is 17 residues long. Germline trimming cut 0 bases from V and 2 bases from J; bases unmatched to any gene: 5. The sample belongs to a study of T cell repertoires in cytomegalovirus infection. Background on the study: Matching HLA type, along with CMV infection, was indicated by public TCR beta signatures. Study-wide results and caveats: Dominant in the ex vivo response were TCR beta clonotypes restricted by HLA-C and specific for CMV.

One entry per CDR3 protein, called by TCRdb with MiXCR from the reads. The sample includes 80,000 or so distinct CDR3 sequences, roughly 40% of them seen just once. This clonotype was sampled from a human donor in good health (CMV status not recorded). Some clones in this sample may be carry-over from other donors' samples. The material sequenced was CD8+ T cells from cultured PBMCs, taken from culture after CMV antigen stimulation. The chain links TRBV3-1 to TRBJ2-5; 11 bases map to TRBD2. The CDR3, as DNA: TGTGCCAGCAGCCAAGATAGCGGGGGGGAACTACAAGAGACCCAGTACTTC. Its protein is CASSQDSGGELQETQYF.